This TCR beta chain was retrieved from a study of OX40 agonist ivuxolimab in advanced cancers. The overall study: Three individuals attained partial responses, comprising one hepatocellular carcinoma case and two cutaneous melanoma cases.

Germline V lookup: CDR1 SGHRS, CDR2 YFSETQ. The CDR3 totals 15 residues. V lost 4 bases and J 3 bases, leaving 13 bases between the germline ends. Sequenced by immunoSEQ multiplex PCR; TCRdb stores in-frame clones only, minus some. The top ten clones hold roughly 1.1% of a sample with approximately 86,000 clones, about 93% of them seen once. The V and J genes are TRBV5-1 and TRBJ2-2; the D call may be TRBD1 or TRBD2 (7 bases each). The input for sequencing was CD4+ or CD8+ T cells sorted from blood, taken in a trial of the OX40 agonist ivuxolimab. The receptor comes from an adult with an advanced solid tumor such as melanoma, head and neck, liver or kidney cancer. This CDR3 reads CASSTPGGDTGELFF. The CDR3 DNA sequence: TGCGCCAGCAGCACCCCAGGGGGGGACACCGGGGAGCTGTTTTTT.